This TCR beta chain appears in the sequencing data of a study of T cell responses to AZD1222 COVID-19 vaccine. Notes on the study in general: Only six individuals given AZD1222 were seropositive at baseline. Regions 160-218 and 743-854 held dominance among vaccine-associated CD4 TCRs, which spanned spike. Spike-specific TCR breadth and depth rose after two AZD1222 doses.

Some clones are missing from TCRdb's copy, which holds only in-frame ones; the method was immunoSEQ multiplex PCR. The data contain tens of thousands of clones, about 87% of them singletons. Concerning this clone itself: Its antigen remains unidentified.

Germline V lookup: CDR1 MNHNS, CDR2 SASEGT. V was shortened by 2 bases and J by 5 bases, with 19 bases between the two germline ends. This CDR3 contains 16 residues. The V and J genes are TRBV6-1 and TRBJ2-7, with unresolved D. The sequence was collected from an adult in good health. Sample: peripheral blood, taken on day 0 of AZD1222 vaccination. As DNA, the CDR3 is TGTGCCAGCAGTGAAATCCGGTTGGTCAGCTCTCACGAGCAGTACTTC. It codes for CASSEIRLVSSHEQYF.